The rows below give T cell receptor beta chains drawn from one sample of a study of blood T cell repertoires in COVID-19. Clones were read by immunoSEQ multiplex PCR, and TCRdb kept only the in-frame ones, dropping some. The sample lists roughly 190,000 clones, 70% to 90% occurring once. Sequencing was done on a sample of peripheral blood. The receptors originated from a woman in her 40s who had recovered from COVID-19. Both conserved end residues are part of each CDR3. The D gene is left open where the match is weak. A clone size is listed for some rows: how often the clone was seen (once, few, many), or a class if it is expanded.

TRBV4-2	-	TRBD2	TRBJ2-3	TGTGCCAGCAGCGAGATAAAAGCGGGAGGGCCAGATACGCAGTATTTT	CASSEIKAGGPDTQYF
TRBV5-6	-	-	TRBJ2-2	TGTGCCAGCAGCTTCCAGAACACCGGGGAGCTGTTTTTT	CASSFQNTGELFF
TRBV10-2	-	TRBD2	TRBJ2-7	TGCGCCAGCAGTGAGTCGCTAGCGGGGCTTTACGAGCAGTACTTC	CASSESLAGLYEQYF
TRBV28	-	-	TRBJ2-7	TGTGCCAGCAGTTTTGCCGAGCGGCTCCTCTACGAGCAGTACTTC	CASSFAERLLYEQYF
TRBV5-6	-	TRBD1	TRBJ2-7	TGTGCCAGCAGCCGAGACAGGGCCGAGCAGTACTTC	CASSRDRAEQYF
TRBV28	-	-	TRBJ2-5	TGTGCCAGCAGTTCCATCAGGGCTGGGAAGACCCAGTACTTC	CASSSIRAGKTQYF
TRBV5-4	-	-	TRBJ1-1	TGTGCCAGCAGCTTGGTTATTACAGGAACCAACACTGAAGCTTTCTTT	CASSLVITGTNTEAFF
TRBV6-5	once	TRBD2	TRBJ2-1	TGTGCCAGCAGTCGACTAGCGGGAGTTCAGTATGAGCAGTTCTTC	CASSRLAGVQYEQFF
TRBV18	few	TRBD1	TRBJ1-2	TGTGCCAGCTCACCCACCGCGGGACAGCTATATGGCTACACCTTC	CASSPTAGQLYGYTF
TRBV11-3	-	TRBD2	TRBJ2-7	TGTGCCAGCAGCTTAGTCGCTGGCGGGAGTTACTCGACCCCCTACGAGCAGTACTTC	CASSLVAGGSYSTPYEQYF
TRBV4-3	-	-	TRBJ2-2	TGCGCCAGCAGCCAAGTACTGAGAAGGGGTAACACCGGGGAGCTGTTTTTT	CASSQVLRRGNTGELFF
TRBV11-3	few	-	TRBJ2-2	TGTGCCAGCAGCCCAGTCAACACCGGGGAGCTGTTTTTT	CASSPVNTGELFF
TRBV9	-	TRBD2	TRBJ2-2	TGTGCCAGCAGCGCAGTAGGGCTAGCGGCCCCTGGGGGCGGGGAGCTGTTTTTT	CASSAVGLAAPGGGELFF
TRBV30	-	-	TRBJ1-3	TGTGCCTGGAGTGTTTACAGCTCTGGAAACACCATATATTTT	CAWSVYSSGNTIYF
TRBV6-6	many	TRBD2	TRBJ2-3	TGTGCCAGCAGTCCCCAATCGACTAGCGGGGCGGGAGATACGCAGTATTTT	CASSPQSTSGAGDTQYF
TRBV6-1	-	TRBD1	TRBJ2-5	TGTGCCAGCAGTGGCTACAGGGGGTCAGGTCGAGAGACCCAGTACTTC	CASSGYRGSGRETQYF
TRBV6-6	-	-	TRBJ1-6	TGTGCCAGCACTAACGCGGGGGCGGGATCACCCCTCCACTTT	CASTNAGAGSPLHF
TRBV7-9	-	-	TRBJ1-1	TGTGCCAGCAGCTACGACAGTCTCAACACTGAAGCTTTCTTT	CASSYDSLNTEAFF
TRBV20-1	-	-	TRBJ1-2	TGCAGTGCTAGTTGGGCCAACTATGGCTACACCTTC	CSASWANYGYTF
TRBV7-9	-	-	TRBJ2-1	TGTGCCAGCAGCCGCCCGGGTGACAGACACAATGAGCAGTTCTTC	CASSRPGDRHNEQFF
TRBV7-7	-	TRBD1	TRBJ2-7	TGTGCCAGCAGCCAGGGGGCAGGGATTACCTACGAGCAGTACTTC	CASSQGAGITYEQYF
TRBV27	-	TRBD2	TRBJ2-7	TGTGCCAGATGGACTAGCGTGTGCTACGAGCAGTACTTC	CARWTSVCYEQYF
TRBV3-1/TRBV3-2	-	-	TRBJ1-1	TGTGCCAGCAGCCAGGCCCCCATGAACACTGAAGCTTTCTTT	CASSQAPMNTEAFF
TRBV25-1	-	-	TRBJ2-6	TGTGCCAGCTTCCCCGGGTACGGGGCCAACGTCCTGACTTTC	CASFPGYGANVLTF
TRBV24-1	-	TRBD2	TRBJ2-1	TGTGCCACCAGTGATCACCTAGCGGGCCCAACCTACAATGAGCAGTTCTTC	CATSDHLAGPTYNEQFF
TRBV29-1	-	TRBD1	TRBJ2-1	TGCAGCGTTGAAGACCTCGGGGGACAGGAGAGCTCCTACAATGAGCAGTTCTTC	CSVEDLGGQESSYNEQFF
TRBV12-5	-	TRBD2	TRBJ2-1	TGTGCTAGTGGTTTAGACCTACTAGCGGGAGTTGCCTACAATGAGCAGTTCTTC	CASGLDLLAGVAYNEQFF
TRBV4-2	-	TRBD1	TRBJ2-1	TGTGCCAGCAGCCAAGATATGGGACAGGTCATCCATGAGCAGTTCTTC	CASSQDMGQVIHEQFF
TRBV9	-	TRBD2	TRBJ2-7	TGTGCCAGCAGCGTAGGGACAGACATAGCGGGGGCCCCCTACGAGCAGTACTTC	CASSVGTDIAGAPYEQYF